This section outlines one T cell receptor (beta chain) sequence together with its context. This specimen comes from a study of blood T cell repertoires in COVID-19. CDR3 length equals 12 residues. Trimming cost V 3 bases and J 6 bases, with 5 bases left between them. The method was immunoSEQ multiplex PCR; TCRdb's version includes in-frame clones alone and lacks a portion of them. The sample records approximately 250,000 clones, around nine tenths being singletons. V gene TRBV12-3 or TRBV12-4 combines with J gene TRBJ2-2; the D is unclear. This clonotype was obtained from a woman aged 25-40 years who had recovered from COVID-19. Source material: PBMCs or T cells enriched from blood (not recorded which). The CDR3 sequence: CASSLSAGELFF. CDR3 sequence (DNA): TGTGCCAGCAGTTTGTCGGCCGGGGAGCTGTTTTTT.